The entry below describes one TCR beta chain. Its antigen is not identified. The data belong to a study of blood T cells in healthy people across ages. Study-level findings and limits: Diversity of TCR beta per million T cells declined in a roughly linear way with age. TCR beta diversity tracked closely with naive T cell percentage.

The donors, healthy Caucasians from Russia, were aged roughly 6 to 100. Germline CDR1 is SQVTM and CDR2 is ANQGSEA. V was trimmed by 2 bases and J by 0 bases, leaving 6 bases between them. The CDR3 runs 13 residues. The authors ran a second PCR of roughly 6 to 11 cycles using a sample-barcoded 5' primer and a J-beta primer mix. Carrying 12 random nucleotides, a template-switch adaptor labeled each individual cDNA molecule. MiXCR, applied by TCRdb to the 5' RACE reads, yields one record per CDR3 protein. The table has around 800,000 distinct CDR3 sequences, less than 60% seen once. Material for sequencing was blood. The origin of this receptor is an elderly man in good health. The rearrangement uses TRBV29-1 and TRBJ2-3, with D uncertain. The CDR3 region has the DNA TGCAGCGTTGAAAGGGATAGCACAGATACGCAGTATTTT. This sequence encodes CSVERDSTDTQYF.